This T cell receptor (beta chain) came from a study of OX40 agonist ivuxolimab in advanced cancers. At the level of the study: Ivuxolimab, which patients received intravenously every 2 weeks, was dosed at 0.01 to 10 mg/kg.

Enrollment shut out patients with autoimmune disease history or systemic immunosuppression. Blood got drawn at baseline, again on cycle 4 day 1, and then on cycle 7 day 1. TCRdb keeps only in-frame clones here, not all; method: immunoSEQ multiplex PCR. The sample contains about 69,000 clones, 75% to 95% of which appear only once. Regarding this clone: Its specificity is not known.

Points from the study as a whole: Among expanded peripheral T cells, antigen specificity went undetermined.

Deletions cut 2 bases from V and 5 bases from J, with 7 bases between. This CDR3 contains 12 residues. From germline, CDR1 is MNHEY and CDR2 SVGAGI. The chain recombines TRBV6-5 with TRBJ2-7; D remains ambiguous. Sequencing was performed on CD4+ or CD8+ T cells sorted from blood, taken in a trial of the OX40 agonist ivuxolimab. The receptor was derived from an adult with an advanced solid tumor such as melanoma, head and neck, liver or kidney cancer. DNA of the CDR3: TGTGCCAGCAGTTACCCGCTCGACGAGCAGTACTTC. Encoded protein: CASSYPLDEQYF.